These T cell receptor beta chains were read from a single sample in a study of shared T cell receptors in the human thymus. The protocol was immunoSEQ multiplex PCR, while the TCRdb copy is restricted to in-frame clones and leaves out a portion. This table has hundreds of thousands of clones, about 87% appearing once. Separately, the same data were catalogued under a study of human thymus T cells.

Sequenced: thymocytes. These receptors were collected from a boy younger than two with a congenital heart defect. Both conserved end residues are part of each CDR3. D genes are given only for firm matches. The listing skips clone size in some rows; elsewhere it reads once, few, many or a size class.

clone_size	cdr3_length	v_call	j_call	d_call	cdr3_aa	cdr3_nt
NA	17	TRBV10-3	TRBJ2-3	TRBD2	CAISEGSGDRSTDTQYF	TGTGCCATCAGTGAAGGGAGCGGGGACCGAAGCACAGATACGCAGTATTTT
NA	15	TRBV5-1	TRBJ2-5	NA	CASSPGTPPQETQYF	TGCGCCAGCAGCCCCGGGACTCCACCTCAAGAGACCCAGTACTTC
once	14	TRBV19	TRBJ2-4	TRBD2	CASSSGGAGDIQYF	TGTGCCAGTAGTAGCGGGGGGGCCGGGGACATTCAGTACTTC
NA	15	TRBV9	TRBJ1-1	TRBD1	CASSARDRGDTEAFF	TGTGCCAGCAGCGCCCGGGACAGGGGGGACACTGAAGCTTTCTTT
NA	17	TRBV28	TRBJ2-3	TRBD2	CASMVAGARQVTDTQYF	TGTGCCAGCATGGTAGCGGGGGCCAGACAAGTCACAGATACGCAGTATTTT
NA	13	TRBV28	TRBJ1-5	NA	CASTIPGNQPQHF	TGTGCCAGCACCATCCCAGGGAATCAGCCCCAGCATTTT
NA	14	TRBV9	TRBJ2-5	TRBD2	CASSALAGEETQYF	TGTGCCAGCAGCGCGCTAGCGGGGGAAGAGACCCAGTACTTC
NA	10	TRBV20-1	TRBJ2-1	TRBD1	CSARTGRQFF	TGCAGTGCGAGGACAGGCCGGCAGTTCTTC
NA	14	TRBV11-2	TRBJ2-7	NA	CASSFRGPDYEQYF	TGTGCCAGCAGCTTCAGGGGTCCGGACTACGAGCAGTACTTC
NA	15	TRBV7-2	TRBJ1-2	TRBD1	CASSPPTGAMDGYTF	TGTGCCAGCAGCCCTCCGACAGGGGCTATGGATGGCTACACCTTC
NA	18	TRBV6-1	TRBJ2-1	NA	CASSEALAFGQSYNEQFF	TGTGCCAGCAGTGAAGCCCTAGCCTTTGGACAGTCCTACAATGAGCAGTTCTTC
NA	14	TRBV4-3	TRBJ1-6	NA	CASSQVGDNSPLHF	TGCGCCAGCAGCCAAGTCGGAGATAATTCACCCCTCCACTTT
NA	15	TRBV4-3	TRBJ2-3	TRBD2	CASSQRRGGVDTQYF	TGCGCCAGCAGCCAAAGGCGGGGGGGGGTAGATACGCAGTATTTT
NA	14	TRBV7-9	TRBJ1-4	TRBD1	CASSPGQVNEKLFF	TGTGCCAGCAGCCCGGGACAGGTTAATGAAAAACTGTTTTTT
NA	14	TRBV14	TRBJ2-7	NA	CASSQVPGGYEQYF	TGTGCCAGCAGCCAAGTCCCCGGAGGGTACGAGCAGTACTTC
NA	16	TRBV21-1	TRBJ1-6	NA	CASSKAWGRLYSPLHF	TGTGCCAGCAGCAAAGCTTGGGGCCGACTCTATTCACCCCTCCACTTT
NA	15	TRBV6-6	TRBJ1-3	TRBD1	CASITGGTGGNTIYF	TGTGCCAGCATCACAGGGGGCACGGGGGGAAACACCATATATTTT
NA	14	TRBV6-6	TRBJ1-1	NA	CASSYGRGDTEAFF	TGTGCCAGCAGTTACGGGAGGGGCGACACTGAAGCTTTCTTT
NA	13	TRBV29-1	TRBJ2-5	TRBD1	CSGFGTGDGAQYF	TGCAGCGGATTCGGGACAGGGGATGGGGCCCAGTACTTC
NA	14	TRBV4-3	TRBJ2-1	TRBD2	CASSRTSQYREQFF	TGCGCCAGCAGCCGGACTAGCCAATACCGGGAGCAGTTCTTC
NA	13	TRBV7-9	TRBJ2-3	NA	CANTPFRTDTQYF	TGTGCCAACACACCCTTCCGCACAGATACGCAGTATTTT
NA	13	TRBV30	TRBJ1-1	TRBD1	CVSLQDRDTEAFF	TGTGTCTCACTACAGGACAGGGACACTGAAGCTTTCTTT
NA	15	TRBV6-5	TRBJ1-2	TRBD1	CASSPGGQSTRGYTF	TGTGCCAGCAGCCCTGGGGGACAGTCGACCAGGGGCTACACCTTC
NA	16	TRBV10-3	TRBJ2-7	TRBD1	CAISEYSGQGVNEQYF	TGTGCCATCAGTGAATACTCGGGACAGGGGGTCAACGAGCAGTACTTC
NA	15	TRBV7-2	TRBJ2-3	TRBD2	CASSQLLIAGDTQYF	TGTGCCAGCAGCCAATTGCTAATAGCGGGTGATACGCAGTATTTT
NA	16	TRBV4-1	TRBJ2-7	NA	CASSQEHGTPNAGGYF	TGCGCCAGCAGCCAAGAACACGGGACCCCTAACGCCGGGGGGTACTTC
NA	19	TRBV19	TRBJ2-2	TRBD2	CASSPPVPRTSGGEGELFF	TGTGCCAGTAGTCCACCAGTACCCAGGACTAGCGGAGGGGAGGGGGAGCTGTTTTTT
NA	15	TRBV5-8	TRBJ1-4	NA	CASSSGGVPLEKLFF	TGTGCCAGCAGCTCGGGGGGGGTACCCCTCGAAAAACTGTTTTTT
NA	17	TRBV15	TRBJ1-4	NA	CATSRNSGFWANEKLFF	TGTGCCACCAGCAGAAATTCAGGTTTCTGGGCTAATGAAAAACTGTTTTTT
NA	14	TRBV28	TRBJ1-2	NA	CASSLGVRGDGYTF	TGTGCCAGCAGTTTAGGAGTCCGGGGGGATGGCTACACCTTC
NA	15	TRBV5-1	TRBJ2-5	NA	CASSHRLDSQETQYF	TGCGCCAGCAGCCACCGGCTGGACTCCCAAGAGACCCAGTACTTC
NA	15	TRBV29-1	TRBJ2-3	TRBD2	CSVGMAGGPLDTQYF	TGCAGCGTTGGGATGGCGGGAGGCCCTTTGGATACGCAGTATTTT
NA	20	TRBV5-1	TRBJ2-6	TRBD2	CASSLASREGRSSGANVLTF	TGCGCCAGCAGCTTGGCCTCTCGGGAGGGTCGAAGCTCTGGGGCCAACGTCCTGACTTTC
NA	14	TRBV9	TRBJ1-5	NA	CASSPEGSNQPQHF	TGTGCCAGCAGCCCTGAGGGTAGCAATCAGCCCCAGCATTTT
once	17	TRBV10-1	TRBJ2-3	TRBD2	CASSESTSGRNTDTQYF	TGCGCCAGCAGTGAGTCTACTAGCGGGAGAAATACAGATACGCAGTATTTT
NA	14	TRBV5-4	TRBJ2-3	NA	CASSPDRRTDTQYF	TGTGCCAGCAGCCCGGACAGACGCACAGATACGCAGTATTTT
NA	14	TRBV9	TRBJ1-1	TRBD1	CASSVEDRGTEAFF	TGTGCCAGCAGCGTCGAGGACAGGGGCACTGAAGCTTTCTTT
NA	12	TRBV29-1	TRBJ1-5	NA	CSVKERGQPQHF	TGCAGCGTGAAAGAAAGGGGCCAGCCCCAGCATTTT
NA	17	TRBV4-3	TRBJ2-1	NA	CASSLKNGGMGYNEQFF	TGCGCCAGCAGCCTCAAAAACGGCGGGATGGGGTACAATGAGCAGTTCTTC
once	15	TRBV4-1	TRBJ2-1	TRBD2	CASSQSGGDYNEQFF	TGCGCCAGCAGCCAGAGCGGGGGGGACTACAATGAGCAGTTCTTC
NA	16	TRBV5-1	TRBJ2-3	NA	CASSPGVAESTDTQYF	TGCGCCAGCAGCCCGGGAGTAGCGGAGAGCACAGATACGCAGTATTTT
NA	19	TRBV29-1	TRBJ2-1	TRBD2	CSVELYTFRIGGVRNEQFF	TGCAGCGTTGAACTCTACACTTTTCGGATCGGGGGGGTACGAAATGAGCAGTTCTTC
NA	17	TRBV7-3	TRBJ1-3	NA	CASSSSKQGTAGNTIYF	TGTGCCAGCAGCTCATCTAAACAGGGAACTGCTGGAAACACCATATATTTT
NA	15	TRBV6-1	TRBJ2-1	NA	CASSEGRGGYNEQFF	TGTGCCAGCAGTGAGGGAAGGGGGGGTTACAATGAGCAGTTCTTC
NA	13	TRBV19	TRBJ1-2	TRBD1	CASSPGQDYGYTF	TGTGCCAGTAGCCCGGGACAGGACTATGGCTACACCTTC
few	13	TRBV4-1	TRBJ1-1	NA	CASSPGHDTEAFF	TGCGCCAGCAGCCCCGGACACGACACTGAAGCTTTCTTT
NA	14	TRBV29-1	TRBJ2-7	TRBD1	CSVQNPGGEYEQYF	TGCAGCGTCCAAAACCCAGGGGGCGAATACGAGCAGTACTTC
NA	15	TRBV4-1	TRBJ2-7	TRBD2	CASSLGTSAPYEQYF	TGCGCCAGCAGCCTAGGGACTAGCGCTCCCTACGAGCAGTACTTC
NA	16	TRBV2	TRBJ2-7	TRBD1	CASKFGGTGNSYEQYF	TGTGCCAGTAAGTTTGGCGGGACAGGGAACTCCTACGAGCAGTACTTC
NA	18	TRBV4-1	TRBJ2-7	NA	CASSQKGDGAESSYEQYF	TGCGCCAGCAGCCAAAAGGGGGATGGGGCAGAAAGCTCCTACGAGCAGTACTTC
NA	14	TRBV2	TRBJ1-2	NA	CASTLSQGNYGYTF	TGTGCCAGCACTCTATCACAGGGCAACTATGGCTACACCTTC
NA	14	TRBV29-1	TRBJ1-3	NA	CSVHAGAYGNTIYF	TGCAGCGTTCATGCAGGGGCTTATGGAAACACCATATATTTT
NA	12	TRBV7-9	TRBJ2-7	NA	CASSSRVAEQYF	TGTGCCAGCAGCTCCCGGGTGGCCGAGCAGTACTTC
NA	14	TRBV7-3	TRBJ2-2	TRBD1	CASRSTGETGELFF	TGTGCCAGCAGGTCGACAGGGGAGACCGGGGAGCTGTTTTTT
NA	17	TRBV18	TRBJ2-7	TRBD2	CASSPTSGRDGIYEQYF	TGTGCCAGCTCACCAACTAGCGGGAGGGACGGGATCTACGAGCAGTACTTC
NA	14	TRBV5-6	TRBJ2-7	NA	CASSPGRGSGEQYF	TGTGCCAGCAGCCCGGGACGGGGGAGTGGTGAGCAGTACTTC
NA	18	TRBV9	TRBJ1-1	NA	CASSPRPPGARWDTEAFF	TGTGCCAGCAGCCCACGCCCCCCAGGGGCAAGGTGGGACACTGAAGCTTTCTTT
once	16	TRBV10-3	TRBJ2-3	NA	CAISELTEGSTDTQYF	TGTGCCATCAGTGAATTAACGGAGGGTAGCACAGATACGCAGTATTTT
NA	16	TRBV15	TRBJ1-5	TRBD1	CATSTGTAYSNQPQHF	TGTGCCACCAGCACAGGGACAGCGTATAGCAATCAGCCCCAGCATTTT